One T cell receptor beta chain is described in this entry. The junction differs from germline at one of its ends, possibly a read error. The same CDR3 is also encoded by other DNA sequences in this sample. This specimen comes from a study of blood T cell repertoires in COVID-19. In the study overall: COVID-19 samples, acute and convalescent, were from the United States, Italy and Spain.

Assay used: immunoSEQ multiplex PCR; TCRdb lists only in-frame clones, some missing. The repertoire holds about 160,000 clones, with 80% as singletons. Germline CDR1 reads LNHDA; CDR2 reads SQIVND (reference sequence). The CDR3 has 19 residues. Each recovered donor of Cohort 3 presented with two negative PCRs, clearance, or symptom resolution. V and J are TRBV19 and TRBJ2-2; D may be TRBD2 (6 bases). The sample was PBMCs or T cells enriched from blood (not recorded which). This receptor was taken from a woman aged 60-70 years who had recovered from COVID-19. The CDR3 loop is CASKVDGGNVVLNTGELFF. The CDR3, as DNA: TGTGCCAGTAAAGTGGACGGGGGAAACGTAGTCCTCAACACCGGGGAGCTATTTTTT.